This T cell receptor beta chain was captured in a study of tumor-infiltrating lymphocytes in primary liver carcinoma. A constant-region primer served to make TCR beta cDNA from around 540 ng total RNA. Libraries of TCR beta came from three nested multiplex PCR rounds with slightly modified ARM-PCR. For around 9 cycles apiece, the opening two PCR rounds ran with TRBV1-TRBV30 forward primers and a C-beta reverse primer. TCRdb re-called the multiplex PCR reads with MiXCR, one entry per CDR3 protein. This table holds 330,000 or so distinct CDR3 sequences, less than 65% found once. Blood RNA came from unsorted whole blood; germline DNA was also extracted. The CDR3 totals 14 residues. V lost 4 bases, J lost 0 bases, and 8 bases lay in between. The V gene's germline CDR1 is SGHDT and CDR2 YYEEEE.

V usage is TRBV5-6 and J usage is TRBJ2-1; D uncertain. This TCR was recovered from a man in his forties with primary liver carcinoma and hepatitis B virus infection. The specimen was peripheral blood. In nucleotides, the CDR3 is TGTGCCAGCAGCCGGTCTAGCTCCTACAATGAGCAGTTCTTC. Its protein product is CASSRSSSYNEQFF. Supplemented by reference TRBV5-6 and TRBJ2-1, the full variable domain reads DAGVTQSPTHLIKTRGQQVTLRCSPKSGHDTVSWYQQALGQGPQFIFQYYEEEERQRGNFPDRFSGHQFPNYSSELNVNALLLGDSALYLCASSRSSSYNEQFFGPGTRLTVL.